This T cell receptor beta chain was sequenced during a study of vaccination and CD4 T cells after COVID-19. Findings of the study overall: Only after vaccination were a median 86.3% of convalescents' reactive clones seen.

This clonotype was observed a few times. Its antigen remains unidentified. An Oncomine TCR Beta short-read assay was used to sequence the DNA from cultured CD4+ T cells. In this case, cultured CD4+ T cells provided the extracted genomic DNA. TCRdb recomputed calls from the PCR reads with MiXCR, one row per CDR3 protein. The sample consists of roughly 5,300 distinct CDR3 sequences, about two fifths of them appearing once. Treatment described: approximately nine-day PBMC culture with coronavirus spike peptide pools or control peptides (ViraFEST assay). ViraFEST used peptide pools to expand antigen-specific T cells, then sequenced TCRs. Negative selection enriched CD4+ T cells from cultures at about ten days. This TCR came from a human donor who had recovered from COVID-19. The sequenced material came from CD4+ T cells from blood, cultured in vitro.

The CDR3 DNA sequence: TGTGCCAGCAGCTTAGGAGGGGGATGGGAGACCCAGTACTTC. Its translation is CASSLGGGWETQYF. The gene calls are TRBV11-3 and TRBJ2-5; D perhaps matches TRBD1 (6 bases). The V end was cut by 1 base, the J end by 5 bases, with 11 bases between. Germline V CDR1 and CDR2: SGHNT, YENEEA. The CDR3 has 14 residues.